This passage covers 26 T cell receptor beta chains from one sample sequenced in a study of control samples from healthy donors and cancer patients. Generated by immunoSEQ multiplex PCR, the TCRdb table keeps only in-frame clones and is missing some. The sample lists 120,000 or so clones, 85% to 90% occurring once. The specimen was blood. These receptors originate from a man younger than 40 in good health.

V usage is TRBV29-1 and J usage is TRBJ1-1, with unresolved D. The V end lost 7 bases, the J end lost 3 bases, and 12 bases lay between the germline ends. The CDR3 runs to 12 residues. Germline V lookup: CDR1 SQVTM, CDR2 ANQGSEA. The CDR3 loop is CSGTVDHTEAFF. CDR3 coding DNA: TGCAGCGGCACAGTTGATCACACTGAAGCTTTCTTT.

The sample holds many counts of this clone. The chain has TRBV5-1 and TRBJ1-2; TRBD1 is a possible D gene (6 bases). Germline assignment: CDR1 SGHRS and CDR2 YFSETQ. The CDR3 covers 13 residues. Trimming shortened V by 4 bases and J by 4 bases, and 11 bases separated the two germline ends. The CDR3 nucleotides read TGCGCCAGCAGCCCGGGACACGCCTATGGCTACACCTTC. Protein product: CASSPGHAYGYTF.

Here the CDR3 reads CASDGYEQYF. The CDR3, as DNA: TGTGCCTCTGACGGGTACGAGCAGTACTTC. The chain joins TRBV30 to TRBJ2-7; D unclear. The ends were cut back, 7 bases at V and 4 bases at J, with 8 bases in the middle. The CDR3 loop spans 10 amino acids. The germline CDR1 and CDR2 sequences are GTSNPN and SVGIG (reference sequence).

The rearrangement links TRBV30 to TRBJ1-4, with D unresolved. The CDR3 has 12 amino acids. Trimming took off 1 base at V and 8 bases at J, with 8 bases between the two ends. Per germline, CDR1 GTSNPN and CDR2 SVGIG (reference sequence). In DNA form, the CDR3 reads TGTGCCTGGAGTGGCGAAGGGGAAAAACTGTTTTTT. This translates into CAWSGEGEKLFF.

The chain links TRBV2 to TRBJ1-5; weak D call: TRBD1 (5 bases). V gave up 5 bases and J gave up 0 bases, with 8 bases separating them. The germline CDR1 and CDR2 sequences are SNHLY and FYNNEI. The CDR3 has 14 residues. The CDR3 DNA is TGTGCCAGCAGTAGACAGTTTAGCAATCAGCCCCAGCATTTT. As protein: CASSRQFSNQPQHF.

The rearrangement links TRBV2 to TRBJ1-2; TRBD1 is a possible D gene (6 bases). Looked up from germline, CDR1 is SNHLY and CDR2 is FYNNEI. The CDR3 loop spans 15 amino acids. The V gene lost 8 bases and the J gene lost 2 bases, with 18 bases spanning the gap. CDR3: CASRRTTQGNYGYTF. CDR3 DNA sequence: TGTGCCAGCCGCCGGACCACACAGGGAAACTATGGCTACACCTTC. Looking up the rest from reference TRBV2 and TRBJ1-2 gives the full variable domain: EPEVTQTPSHQVTQMGQEVILRCVPISNHLYFYWYRQILGQKVEFLVSFYNNEISEKSEIFDDQFSVERPDGSNFTLKIRSTKLEDSAMYFCASRRTTQGNYGYTFGSGTRLTVV.

The chain joins TRBV4-1 to TRBJ2-5, with TRBD2 matching over 9 bases. Losses at the gene ends were 0 bases for V and 1 base for J; bases not matched to a gene: 3. The CDR3 spans 16 residues. CDR1 MGHRA and CDR2 YSYEKL come from the germline V gene. CDR3 protein: CASSQDSGGPQETQYF. The CDR3 DNA is TGCGCCAGCAGCCAAGATAGCGGGGGCCCCCAAGAGACCCAGTACTTC.

This clone showed up just a few times. The V and J genes are TRBV6-4 and TRBJ1-5; no firm D call. The CDR3 sequence is 13 residues long. Trimming took 4 bases from V and 7 from J, leaving 11 bases between them. The V gene's germline CDR1 is MRHNA and CDR2 SNTAGT. The CDR3, as DNA: TGTGCCAGCAGTGGGCAGGCGGGACAGCCCCAGCATTTT. It yields the protein CASSGQAGQPQHF.

This sequence joins TRBV10-3 and TRBJ1-1; D is unresolved. With 0 bases removed from V and 1 base from J, the gap between germline ends came to 6 bases. Germline CDR1 reads ENHRY; CDR2 reads SYGVKD. This CDR3 is built from 14 residues. The CDR3 region is CAISESLGNTEAFF. In DNA, the CDR3 is TGTGCCATCAGTGAGTCGCTGGGGAACACTGAAGCTTTCTTT.

V gene TRBV5-1 combines with J gene TRBJ2-1; the match to TRBD2 covers 9 bases. Germline V CDR1 and CDR2: SGHRS, YFSETQ. V lost 4 bases, J lost 5 bases, and 7 bases stayed unmatched. CDR3 length equals 15 residues. The CDR3 bases are TGCGCCAGCAGCACGACTAGCGGACCTAACAATGAGCAGTTCTTC. Its protein product is CASSTTSGPNNEQFF.

The chain is built from TRBV18 and TRBJ1-3, with no clear D. Germline-derived CDR1 and CDR2 are KGHSH and LQKENI. With 2 bases removed from V and 1 base from J, the gap between germline ends came to 12 bases. The CDR3 is made up of 16 amino acids. CDR3 nucleotide sequence: TGTGCCAGCTCACCAGCTCTGGGTTGGTCTGGAAACACCATATATTTT. Residues: CASSPALGWSGNTIYF. The full variable domain, completed using reference TRBV18 and TRBJ1-3, is NAGVMQNPRHLVRRRGQEARLRCSPMKGHSHVYWYRQLPEEGLKFMVYLQKENIIDESGMPKERFSAEFPKEGPSILRIQQVVRGDSAAYFCASSPALGWSGNTIYFGEGSWLTVV.

The genes are TRBV7-3 and TRBJ1-1; D not certain. Germline loops: CDR1 SGHTA, CDR2 FQGTGA. CDR3 length: 15 residues. V was trimmed by 1 base and J by 8 bases, leaving 17 bases between them. Written as DNA, the CDR3 is TGTGCCAGCAGCTTAAACACGGGGTCGGTGGAGGAAGCTTTCTTT. This translates into CASSLNTGSVEEAFF.

V is TRBV6-1 and J is TRBJ2-7, with 8 bases fitting TRBD1. This CDR3 contains 16 residues. Looked up from germline, CDR1 is MNHNS and CDR2 is SASEGT. V lost 2 bases, J lost 7 bases, and 13 bases stayed unmatched. CDR3 amino acids: CASSELRQGPTGEQYV. The CDR3 DNA reads TGTGCCAGCAGTGAATTAAGACAGGGGCCCACGGGGGAGCAGTACGTC.

The chain links TRBV15 to TRBJ2-7, with TRBD1 matching over 8 bases. The length of the CDR3 is 15 residues. V trimming: 5 bases; J trimming: 0 bases; junction bases outside the gene matches: 6. Germline loops: CDR1 LNHNV, CDR2 YYDKDF (reference sequence). CDR3 in DNA: TGTGCCACCAGCGGCCCGGGACAGGCCTCCTACGAGCAGTACTTC. This translates into CATSGPGQASYEQYF. The entire variable domain, with the rest obtained from reference TRBV15 and TRBJ2-7, is as follows: DAMVIQNPRYQVTQFGKPVTLSCSQTLNHNVMYWYQQKSSQAPKLLFHYYDKDFNNEADTPDNFQSRRPNTSFCFLDIRSPGLGDTAMYLCATSGPGQASYEQYFGPGTRLTVT.

The chain employs TRBV5-1 and TRBJ2-3; TRBD2 aligns across 8 bases. Germline values: CDR1 SGHRS, CDR2 YFSETQ. J lost 5 bases, V lost 4 bases, and 6 bases had no gene match. The length of the CDR3 is 14 residues. The CDR3 sequence: CASSQGLVLDTQYF. CDR3 DNA sequence: TGCGCCAGCAGCCAGGGACTAGTTCTAGATACGCAGTATTTT.

This clone was found once. The chain links TRBV6-5 to TRBJ1-5; no definite D call. The CDR3 sequence is 15 residues long. The V end was cut by 0 bases, the J end by 3 bases, with 9 bases between. The germline gives CDR1 MNHEY, CDR2 SVGAGI. The CDR3 DNA follows: TGTGCCAGCAGTTACTCGTCAAGGCACAATCAGCCCCAGCATTTT. This sequence encodes CASSYSSRHNQPQHF.

The CDR3 region is CASTPGATNEKLFF. The CDR3 DNA is TGTGCCAGCACCCCAGGGGCAACTAATGAAAAACTGTTTTTT. The chain links TRBV11-3 to TRBJ1-4; D perhaps matches TRBD1 (6 bases). The CDR3 sequence is 14 residues long. The V end lost 7 bases, the J end lost 0 bases, and 9 bases lay between the germline ends. CDR1 and CDR2 from the germline V gene are SGHNT and YENEEA.

The J gene is TRBJ1-2, the V gene TRBV27; weak D call: TRBD1 (6 bases). The CDR3 has 14 amino acids. V dropped 4 bases and J dropped 8 bases, with 17 bases sitting between them. Germline CDR1 reads MNHEY; CDR2 reads SMNVEV (reference sequence). CDR3 in amino acids: CASSSRQAAEGYTF. CDR3 in DNA: TGTGCCAGCAGTTCCAGACAGGCTGCGGAGGGCTACACCTTC.

This sequence joins TRBV5-8 and TRBJ1-1; tentatively, D is TRBD1 (5 bases). Germline values: CDR1 SGHTS, CDR2 YDEGEE. V shed 3 bases and J shed 10 bases, with 16 bases lying between them. The CDR3 spans 13 residues. The DNA of the CDR3 is TGTGCCAGCAGCTCACAGGTTCCTTCGCCAGCTTTCTTT. Its protein is CASSSQVPSPAFF.

V is TRBV7-2 and J is TRBJ1-3; no reliable D call. V lost 1 base to trimming and J lost 4 bases, with 8 bases between them. Germline V gene lookup returns CDR1 SGHTA and CDR2 FQGNSA. The CDR3 contains 14 residues. CDR3 nucleotide sequence: TGTGCCAGCAGCTTAGGAACCACCGGAAACACCATATATTTT. It is translated as CASSLGTTGNTIYF.

The rearrangement uses TRBV5-1 and TRBJ1-1; no definite D call. The CDR3 is made up of 15 amino acids. Trimming left V 1 base short and J 3 bases short, with 13 bases between. Germline V CDR1 and CDR2: SGHRS, YFSETQ. The CDR3 DNA is TGCGCCAGCAGCTTGAGGCTCCGGCCGGACACTGAAGCTTTCTTT. Protein product: CASSLRLRPDTEAFF.

The chain combines TRBV18 with TRBJ2-4, with no clear D. Trimming cost V 2 bases and J 9 bases, with 14 bases left between them. CDR1 and CDR2 from the germline V gene are KGHSH and LQKENI. The CDR3 covers 14 residues. This CDR3 is CASSPKGSGFIQYF. In DNA form, the CDR3 reads TGTGCCAGCTCACCAAAAGGGTCTGGGTTCATTCAGTACTTC.

The rearrangement links TRBV20-1 to TRBJ2-2; D not certain. This CDR3 region has 11 residues. Germline-derived CDR1 and CDR2 are DFQATT and SNEGSKA (reference sequence). V lost 2 bases, J lost 4 bases, and 2 bases lay in between. DNA of the CDR3: TGCAGTGCTAGAAGCACCGGGGAGCTGTTTTTT. This encodes CSARSTGELFF.

This clone was seen a handful of times. CDR3 protein: CASSFLIGTGGSVLHF. CDR3 coding DNA: TGTGCCAGCAGCTTCCTAATCGGGACAGGGGGTAGTGTCCTCCACTTT. The chain combines TRBV7-2 with TRBJ1-6; 11 nucleotides match TRBD1. Trimming removed 3 bases from V and 15 bases from J; junction bases left unmatched: 13. Germline CDR1 SGHTA, CDR2 FQGNSA. The CDR3 length is 16 residues.

The chain uses TRBV18 and TRBJ1-3; D unclear. CDR1 is KGHSH, CDR2 LQKENI, per germline. This CDR3 is 16 amino acids long. V was trimmed by 3 bases and J by 0 bases, leaving 12 bases between them. As DNA, the CDR3 is TGTGCCAGCTCACCCACCCCAGTGGCCTCTGGAAACACCATATATTTT. Its translation is CASSPTPVASGNTIYF.

This chain uses TRBV19 with TRBJ1-5; D call uncertain. The CDR3 length is 15 residues. Trimming shortened V by 4 bases and J by 1 base, and 11 bases separated the two germline ends. Germline CDR1 LNHDA, CDR2 SQIVND (reference sequence). As DNA, the CDR3 is TGTGCCAGTAGTAAAGGGTCCGAAAGCAATCAGCCCCAGCATTTT. This translates into CASSKGSESNQPQHF.